The entry that follows covers one TCR beta chain sequence. The V end was cut by 0 bases, the J end by 7 bases, with 13 bases between. Germline V CDR1 and CDR2: SGHNT, YYREEE (reference sequence). The CDR3 is 14 amino acids. The record originates from a study of blood T cell repertoires in COVID-19. Using immunoSEQ multiplex PCR, the repertoire was profiled, and TCRdb retains in-frame clones only, with some absent. Of a few hundred thousand clones in the sample, around 90% are singletons; the top ten hold roughly 4.9%. Sample: peripheral blood. This sequence joins TRBV5-4 and TRBJ1-2; tentative D call: TRBD1 (6 bases). The source is a woman in her sixties with COVID-19, enrolled during active disease. CDR3 sequence reads: CASSLVGGAGGYTF. The CDR3 DNA reads TGTGCCAGCAGCTTGGTTGGGGGCGCGGGTGGCTACACCTTC. Variable domain in full (rest from reference TRBV5-4 and TRBJ1-2): ETGVTQSPTHLIKTRGQQVTLRCSSQSGHNTVSWYQQALGQGPQFIFQYYREEENGRGNFPPRFSGLQFPNYSSELNVNALELDDSALYLCASSLVGGAGGYTFGSGTRLTVV.